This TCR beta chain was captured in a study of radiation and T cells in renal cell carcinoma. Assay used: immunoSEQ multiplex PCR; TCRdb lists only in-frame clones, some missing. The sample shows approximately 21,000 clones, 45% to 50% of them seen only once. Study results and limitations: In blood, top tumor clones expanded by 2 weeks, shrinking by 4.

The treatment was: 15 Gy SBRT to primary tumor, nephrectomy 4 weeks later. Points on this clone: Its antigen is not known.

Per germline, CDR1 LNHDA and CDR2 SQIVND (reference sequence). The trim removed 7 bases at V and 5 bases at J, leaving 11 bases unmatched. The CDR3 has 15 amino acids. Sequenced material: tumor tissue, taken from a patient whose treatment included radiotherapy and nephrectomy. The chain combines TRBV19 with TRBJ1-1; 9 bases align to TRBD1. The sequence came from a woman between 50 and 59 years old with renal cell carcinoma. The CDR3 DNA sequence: TGTGCCAGTACCCGTAGACAGGGGGGTGGAACTGAAGCTTTCTTT. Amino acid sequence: CASTRRQGGGTEAFF.